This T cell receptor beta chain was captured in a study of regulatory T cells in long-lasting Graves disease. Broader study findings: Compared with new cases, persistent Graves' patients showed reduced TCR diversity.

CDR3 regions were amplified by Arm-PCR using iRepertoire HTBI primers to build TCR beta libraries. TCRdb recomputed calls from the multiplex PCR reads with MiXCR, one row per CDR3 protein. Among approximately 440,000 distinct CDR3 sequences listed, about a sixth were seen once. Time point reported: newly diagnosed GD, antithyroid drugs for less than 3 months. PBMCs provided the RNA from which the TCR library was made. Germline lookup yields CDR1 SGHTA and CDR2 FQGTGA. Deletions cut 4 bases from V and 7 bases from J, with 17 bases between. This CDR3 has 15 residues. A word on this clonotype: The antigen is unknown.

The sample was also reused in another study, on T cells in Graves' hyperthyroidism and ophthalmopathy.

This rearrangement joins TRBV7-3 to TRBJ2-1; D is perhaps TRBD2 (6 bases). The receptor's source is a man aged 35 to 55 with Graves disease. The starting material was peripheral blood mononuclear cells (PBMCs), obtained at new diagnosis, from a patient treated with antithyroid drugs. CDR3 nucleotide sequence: TGTGCCAGCAGCTCGACTAGTTTTAACGTTAATGAGCAGTTCTTC. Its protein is CASSSTSFNVNEQFF.